A single T cell receptor beta chain is shown here with its context. J was trimmed by 4 bases and V by 6 bases; bases with no gene match: 8. This CDR3 has 14 amino acids. CDR1 and CDR2 from the germline V gene are SQVTM and ANQGSEA. The data stem from a study of blood T cell repertoires in COVID-19. Repertoires were generated with immunoSEQ multiplex PCR, while TCRdb's copy carries only in-frame clones and drops some. The sample carries a few hundred thousand clones, approximately 80% recorded once. The rearrangement links TRBV29-1 to TRBJ2-7; 11 bases fit TRBD1. The sequence derives from a woman in her forties or fifties with acute or convalescent COVID-19. Sequenced: peripheral blood. The CDR3 loop reads CSVAGTGGLYEQYF. For the CDR3, the DNA is TGCAGCGTGGCCGGGACAGGGGGTCTTTACGAGCAGTACTTC.